The rows below give T cell receptor beta chains drawn from one sample of a study of spatial heterogeneity in lung cancer. TCRdb re-analysed the 5' RACE reads in MiXCR, keeping a single row per CDR3 protein. The sample contains around 87,000 distinct CDR3 sequences, approximately 12% of which appear only once. The sample in question was PBMCs, obtained at surgery. Receptors originate from a male donor with early-stage non-small cell lung cancer. Each CDR3 is given with its conserved first and last residue. Each record gives: D gene, J gene, clone size, V gene, CDR3 DNA, CDR3 protein. The D gene is left open where the match is weak. The size of a clone is reported for some rows only, either as once, few or many, or as a class for expanded clones.

>TRBD2|TRBJ2-2|.|TRBV12-3/TRBV12-4
TGTGCCAGCAGTGGACTAGCGGGAACGAACACCGGGGAGCTGTTTTTT
CASSGLAGTNTGELFF
>.|TRBJ1-2|few|TRBV6-5
TGTGCCAGCAGTTACTCAGGCACCGGGGGCGGCTACACCTTC
CASSYSGTGGGYTF
>.|TRBJ1-1|.|TRBV5-1
TGCGCCAGCAGCGCCCAGACAGGGAACACTGAAGCTTTCTTT
CASSAQTGNTEAFF
>.|TRBJ1-3|.|TRBV2
TGTGCCAGCAGTGATAGTGGAAACACCATATATTTT
CASSDSGNTIYF
>.|TRBJ2-2|many|TRBV3-1
TGTGCCAGCAGCCAAGATCGGCGGACCCTCGGGGAGCTGTTTTTT
CASSQDRRTLGELFF
>TRBD1|TRBJ2-5|few|TRBV3-1
TGTGCCAGCAGTCCAAGGTTCGGGACAGGCCAAGAGACCCAGTACTTC
CASSPRFGTGQETQYF
>TRBD2|TRBJ2-6|few|TRBV11-2
TGTGCCAGCAGCTTGTCTAGCGGGTCCTCTGGGGCCAACGTCCTGACTTTC
CASSLSSGSSGANVLTF
>.|TRBJ2-7|few|TRBV24-1
TGTGCCACCTCTCGGACCCCCTACGAGCAGTACTTC
CATSRTPYEQYF
>.|TRBJ2-1|.|TRBV30
TGTGCCTGGAACACCCAGGGCAGTGAGCAGTTCTTC
CAWNTQGSEQFF
>.|TRBJ2-3|.|TRBV9
TGTGCCAGCAGCGTAGGAGGGGGAGCTTTTACAGATACGCAGTATTTT
CASSVGGGAFTDTQYF
>TRBD1|TRBJ1-2|few|TRBV7-9
TGTGCCAGCAGCTTAGGGACAGGGGCAAATGGCTACACCTTC
CASSLGTGANGYTF
>.|TRBJ1-1|many|TRBV10-3
TGTGCCATCAGTGAGTCGAACACTGAAGCTTTCTTT
CAISESNTEAFF
>.|TRBJ2-2|.|TRBV10-3
TGTGCCATCAGTGATAGGCTCACCGGGGAGCTGTTTTTT
CAISDRLTGELFF
>TRBD1|TRBJ1-4|.|TRBV20-1
TGCAGTGCTATAACAGGGGGTAATGAAAAACTGTTTTTT
CSAITGGNEKLFF
>.|TRBJ2-5|.|TRBV7-6
TGTGCCAGCAGCTTAGAGTGGGGAAGAGAGACCCAGTACTTC
CASSLEWGRETQYF
>TRBD2|TRBJ2-5|.|TRBV5-4
TGTGCCAGCAGCTGGGGGGTTAGCGGGAGTGGGCAAGAGACCCAGTACTTC
CASSWGVSGSGQETQYF
>.|TRBJ2-5|few|TRBV5-1
TGCGCCAGCAGCTTGGAAGTTCAAGGGAAGACCCAGTACTTC
CASSLEVQGKTQYF
>.|TRBJ1-2|few|TRBV20-1
TGCAGTGCTAGAGATGGGACCGGCTACACCTTC
CSARDGTGYTF
>.|TRBJ2-2|few|TRBV7-2
TGTGCCACACTTAAGGAGCGGTACACCGGGGAGCTGTTTTTT
CATLKERYTGELFF
>.|TRBJ1-5|.|TRBV28
TGTGCCAGCAGTTTAAGAGGGCGGAGCAATCAGCCCCAGCATTTT
CASSLRGRSNQPQHF
>TRBD1|TRBJ1-1|.|TRBV24-1
TGTGCCACCCGACAGGGCAACACTGAAGCTTTCTTT
CATRQGNTEAFF
>.|TRBJ2-1|few|TRBV18
TGTGCCAGCTCAACTCTTGCCTCCAATGAGCAGTTCTTC
CASSTLASNEQFF